These 22 T cell receptor beta chains came from one sample sequenced in a study of T cells in women clearing cervical HPV infection. Sequenced by immunoSEQ multiplex PCR; TCRdb stores in-frame clones only, minus some. This repertoire includes approximately 23,000 clones. Sequencing was done on a sample of blood buffy coat. Receptors were obtained from a woman aged 18 to 75 with a cervical HPV16 infection that either progressed to CIN3+ or cleared (not recorded which).

Points on this clone: The sequenced fragment ends 3 residues before the CDR3 boundary, so the rest is inferred from the germline J gene. The gene calls are TRBV19 and TRBJ1-2; TRBD1 agrees at 7 bases. This CDR3 is 12 amino acids long. From germline, CDR1 is LNHDA and CDR2 SQIVND (reference sequence). The CDR3 bases that were read are TGTGCCAGTAGGGACGGGACAGTTCAC. It translates to CASRDGTVH. The entire CDR3 protein reads CASRDGTVHYTF.

The part of the CDR3 DNA that was read is TGCAGTGCTAGAGGACCGACTAGCGGGGCCAATGAG. Its protein is CSARGPTSGANE. The whole CDR3 protein is CSARGPTSGANEQFF. J is TRBJ2-1 and V is TRBV20-1; 11 bases match TRBD2. The CDR3 end is not reached by the read, which stops 3 residues before it; the germline J gene fills it in. J gave up 6 bases and V 1 base, and 5 bases lay outside the gene matches. Per germline, CDR1 DFQATT and CDR2 SNEGSKA (reference sequence). The CDR3 has 15 residues.

Concerning this clone itself: The read is 3 residues too short to cover the CDR3 end, so that end is filled in from the germline J gene. The chain uses TRBV6-1 and TRBJ1-4; tentative D call: TRBD1 (6 bases). V was pared by 1 base and J by 4 bases, with 16 bases between. The CDR3 is 17 amino acids. From germline, CDR1 is MNHNS and CDR2 SASEGT. The DNA read from the CDR3 is TGTGCCAGCAGTGAAGGGCTTCGGGGACAACGTAATGAAAAA. It encodes CASSEGLRGQRNEK. The complete CDR3 protein is CASSEGLRGQRNEKLFF.

Notes on this clone: From the germline J gene comes the end of the CDR3, since the read stops 3 residues before it. The rearrangement joins TRBV29-1 to TRBJ1-2, with 8 positions matching TRBD1. There are 13 residues in the CDR3. The V segment lost 4 bases and the J segment 4 bases; nucleotides outside the gene matches: 5. Germline CDR1 reads SQVTM; CDR2 reads ANQGSEA. The DNA read from the CDR3 is TGCAGCGTTGTTGTTGACAGGGGCTATGGC. This gives the protein CSVVVDRGYG. The full CDR3 protein reads CSVVVDRGYGYTF.

Note on this clone: The CDR3 end is not reached by the read, which stops 3 residues before it; the germline J gene fills it in. The chain is built from TRBV20-1 and TRBJ1-5; 9 bases fit TRBD1. The CDR3 spans 15 residues. Germline V gene sequence: CDR1 DFQATT, CDR2 SNEGSKA (reference sequence). With 3 bases clipped from V and 6 bases from J, the junction kept 9 bases outside the gene matches. The DNA read from the CDR3 is TGCAGTGCTAGTCCCGGGGGACAGGGTGGTCAGCCC. It encodes CSASPGGQGGQP. The CDR3 in full is CSASPGGQGGQPQHF.

As for this clone: From the germline J gene comes the end of the CDR3, since the read stops 3 residues before it. This chain joins TRBV10-1 and TRBJ2-1; D might be TRBD1 (5 bases). The CDR3 spans 17 residues. Per the germline V gene, CDR1 is WNHNN and CDR2 is SYGVQD (reference sequence). The V end lost 6 bases, the J end lost 2 bases, and 20 bases lay between the germline ends. CDR3: CASRDPGCSMTYNEQFF. The covered CDR3 bases are TGCGCCAGCAGGGACCCAGGGTGTTCTATGACCTACAATGAG.

About this clone itself: The CDR3 end lies 3 residues beyond the end of the read and is filled in from the germline J gene. V gene TRBV7-2 combines with J gene TRBJ2-1; D not certain. The CDR3 is 15 residues long. Per the germline V gene, CDR1 is SGHTA and CDR2 is FQGNSA. The germline V and J ends were trimmed by 3 bases and 5 bases, with 14 bases remaining between them. CDR3 sequence: CASSFPQRYNNEQFF. CDR3 bases read: TGTGCCAGCAGCTTCCCTCAGAGGTATAACAATGAG.

As to this clone: The DNA ends 3 residues before the CDR3 does, and the rest of the CDR3 is filled in from the germline J gene. This chain joins TRBV7-2 and TRBJ1-5; no clear D. This CDR3 has 14 residues. V lost 3 bases to trimming and J lost 3 bases, with 9 bases between them. Per the germline V gene, CDR1 is SGHTA and CDR2 is FQGNSA. Partial CDR3 DNA: TGTGCCAGCAGCTTTTACGGGTACAATCAGCCC. It specifies CASSFYGYNQP. The entire CDR3 sequence reads CASSFYGYNQPQHF.

With respect to this clone: Read data end 3 residues before the CDR3 end; the end is taken from the germline J gene. This rearrangement joins TRBV5-4 to TRBJ2-7; D remains unclear. Trimming pared 0 bases from V and 6 bases from J, leaving 16 bases between. The CDR3 totals 15 residues. Germline V gene data show CDR1 as SGHNT and CDR2 as YYREEE (reference sequence). CDR3 region: CASSLASRPEREQYF. CDR3 bases read: TGTGCCAGCAGCTTGGCTAGTCGCCCTGAGCGCGAG.

A note on this clone: The read falls 3 residues short of the CDR3 end, and the missing part is taken from the germline J gene. The chain carries TRBV19 and TRBJ1-5, with 7 bases that match TRBD1. CDR1 is LNHDA and CDR2 is SQIVND in the germline V gene (reference sequence). This CDR3 is built from 15 residues. V lost 4 bases, J lost 0 bases, and 3 bases stayed unmatched. The covered CDR3 bases are TGTGCCAGTAGTAAAGACAGGGATAGCAATCAGCCC. Translation: CASSKDRDSNQP. The entire CDR3 protein is CASSKDRDSNQPQHF.

With regard to this clone: The CDR3 extends 3 residues past the end of the read, so its final part is completed from the germline J gene. The rearrangement links TRBV28 to TRBJ2-5; 7 bases match TRBD1. Germline trimming cut 8 bases from V and 4 bases from J; bases unmatched to any gene: 7. Per the germline V gene, CDR1 is MDHEN and CDR2 is SYDVKM. The CDR3 runs 13 residues. The CDR3 is CASSLKGAETQYF. The CDR3 DNA, read in part, is TGTGCCAGCTCATTGAAGGGGGCAGAGACC.

Concerning this clone: The CDR3 is cut off 3 residues early in the read; its end comes from the germline J gene. Additional DNA sequences in this sample encode the identical CDR3. This sequence joins TRBV11-1 and TRBJ1-1; no clear D gene. Deletions cut 0 bases from V and 4 bases from J, with 9 bases between. This CDR3 is 14 amino acids long. Germline V lookup: CDR1 SGHAT, CDR2 FQDESV (reference sequence). Here the CDR3 reads CASSLALEFTEAFF. The CDR3 bases that were read are TGTGCCAGCAGCTTAGCTCTAGAATTCACTGAA.

CDR3 DNA (partial): TGTGCCAGCAGCTTAGATAGCGGCACGTACAATGAG. This gives the protein CASSLDSGTYNE. The whole CDR3 reads CASSLDSGTYNEQFF. V is TRBV7-9 and J is TRBJ2-1; tentatively, D is TRBD2 (6 bases). The CDR3 end lies 3 residues beyond the end of the read and is filled in from the germline J gene. CDR3 length equals 15 residues. V was clipped by 1 base and J by 4 bases, with 11 bases between them. The germline V gene has CDR1 SEHNR and CDR2 FQNEAQ (reference sequence).

In the case of this clone: The read ends 3 residues early relative to the CDR3; the germline J gene fills the gap. V gene TRBV6-2 or TRBV6-3 combines with J gene TRBJ2-7; D is perhaps TRBD1 (6 bases). CDR3 size: 13 residues. V was pared by 8 bases and J by 2 bases, with 13 bases between. The germline V gene has CDR1 MNHEY and CDR2 SVGEGT. The sequenced CDR3 bases are TGTGCCAGCCGTCGGGACATAACCTACGAG. This translates into CASRRDITYE. The entire CDR3 is CASRRDITYEQYF.

CDR3: CSASHTGTGVLEQYF. CDR3 bases read: TGCAGTGCTAGCCATACCGGGACAGGGGTGCTCGAG. The rearrangement links TRBV20-1 to TRBJ2-7, with 10 bases that match TRBD1. The read falls 3 residues short of the CDR3 end, and the missing part is taken from the germline J gene. This CDR3 has 15 residues. Germline values: CDR1 DFQATT, CDR2 SNEGSKA (reference sequence). V dropped 3 bases and J dropped 6; count of bases not matched to a gene: 11.

Concerning this clone itself: The CDR3 end is not reached by the read, which stops 3 residues before it; the germline J gene fills it in. The V and J genes are TRBV11-1 and TRBJ2-7; tentative D call: TRBD2 (6 bases). Germline V gene data show CDR1 as SGHAT and CDR2 as FQDESV (reference sequence). Trimming stripped 1 base from V and 1 base from J, with 11 bases between. This CDR3 contains 15 residues. This CDR3 is CASSLVLARSYEQYF. The sequenced CDR3 bases are TGTGCCAGCAGCTTAGTGCTAGCGCGGTCCTACGAG.

As to this clone: The CDR3 extends 3 residues past the end of the read, so its final part is completed from the germline J gene. This chain connects TRBV19 to TRBJ1-3, with D possibly matching TRBD1 (6 bases). Looked up from germline, CDR1 is LNHDA and CDR2 is SQIVND (reference sequence). This CDR3 is 15 amino acids long. V gave up 7 bases and J gave up 4 bases, with 17 bases separating them. CDR3 in amino acids: CASNQAGVRGNTIYF. CDR3 bases read: TGTGCCAGTAATCAAGCAGGGGTGCGCGGAAACACC.

As regards this clone: Coverage ceases 3 residues before the CDR3 finishes, and the germline J gene fills in the end. The rearrangement links TRBV2 to TRBJ1-3; TRBD1 is a possible D gene (5 bases). Trimming removed 8 bases from V and 3 bases from J, with 17 bases in between. The length of the CDR3 is 15 residues. The V gene's germline CDR1 is SNHLY and CDR2 FYNNEI. The part of the CDR3 DNA that was read is TGTGCCAGCGAAACTCAGGGCCGTGTTGGAAACACC. This gives the protein CASETQGRVGNT. The entire CDR3 reads CASETQGRVGNTIYF.

Turning to this clone: The read terminates 3 residues ahead of where the CDR3 ends, so the germline J gene completes it. The chain links TRBV12-3 or TRBV12-4 to TRBJ2-7; 14 bases fit TRBD2. This CDR3 has 17 residues. Losses at the gene ends were 4 bases for V and 1 base for J; bases not matched to a gene: 6. The sequenced CDR3 bases are TGTGCCAGCAGTTCTCGACTAGCGGGAGGGGTATCCTACGAG. Translated: CASSSRLAGGVSYE. The whole CDR3 reads CASSSRLAGGVSYEQYF.

A word on this clone: The read falls 3 residues short of the CDR3 end, and the missing part is taken from the germline J gene. The V call is TRBV10-2, the J call TRBJ1-1; D is uncertain. In germline, CDR1 is WSHSY, CDR2 SAAADI. CDR3 size: 14 residues. V was cut by 4 bases and J by 3 bases, with 12 bases left in between. The CDR3 spells CASSAQGADTEAFF. The covered CDR3 bases are TGCGCCAGCAGTGCCCAAGGCGCGGACACTGAA.

Note on this clone: The observed sequence ends 3 residues before the CDR3 terminus, with the missing tail filled in from the germline J gene. The same CDR3 is also encoded by other DNA sequences in this sample. The chain employs TRBV20-1 and TRBJ2-1, with a tentative D call TRBD2 (6 bases). The CDR3 consists of 15 residues. The germline V gene has CDR1 DFQATT and CDR2 SNEGSKA (reference sequence). V lost 2 bases and J lost 6, with 17 bases in between. CDR3 amino acids: CSARLPGLLINEQFF. The covered CDR3 bases are TGCAGTGCTAGACTCCCGGGACTCTTAATCAATGAG.

A remark on this clone: The missing CDR3 end, 3 residues past where the read stops, is filled in from the germline J gene. The chain recombines TRBV19 with TRBJ2-1, with D perhaps TRBD1 (7 bases). CDR1 LNHDA and CDR2 SQIVND come from the germline V gene (reference sequence). This CDR3 contains 18 residues. V lost 3 bases, J lost 4 bases, and 22 bases lay in between. The CDR3: CASSMAGQLFVAYNEQFF. CDR3 DNA, as far as it was read: TGTGCCAGTAGTATGGCGGGACAGCTGTTCGTAGCGTACAATGAG.